The text below deals with one T cell receptor (beta chain). Its antigen is currently not known. Base qualities are not recorded, but no much larger clone differs from it by a single base. The entire amount of isolated RNA was reverse transcribed using the High Capacity cDNA Reverse Transcription Kit, so the sequenced TCRB transcripts were expressed ones. Deep immunoSEQ sequencing was performed on naive, central memory and regulatory T cell samples, with an average of approximately 4 million total reads per sample. After sorted cells were lysed in RLT buffer, RNA was extracted with DNase-treated RNeasy Micro or Mini kits, with the choice depending on cell number. To prevent cross-contamination, every cell subset was processed on its own, while patient and healthy donor samples were processed together. TCRB sequences were amplified from cDNA with the immunoSEQ multiplex PCR, producing 87-bp fragments spanning the CDR3 region. Sequencing of the amplicons was done on the Illumina HiSeq platform. On the study's bioinformatics: PCR bias was corrected computationally using synthetic template baselines, and reads within Hamming distance 2 were collapsed, with unmergeable singletons discarded. Reads were aligned to IMGT to assign V, D and J genes, CDR3 length, and insertions or deletions at six rearrangement sites. Clonotype counts were normalized to sorted cell number within each subset before computing true diversity and Gini coefficients with the tcR R package. The overlap coefficient, calculated on TCRB nucleotide sequences, was used to measure repertoire sharing. TCRdb mirrors the immuneACCESS table, restricted to in-frame sequences. Some clones are absent from its copies; in checked studies, under half trace to an unresolved V gene, and the reason for the others is unknown. D and trimming were read from the DNA, whereas the V and J calls and clone size are those reported in that table. The sample profile shows 140,000 to 150,000 clones; about 44% of them were found once. Under 0.45% of the sample is held by the ten biggest clonotypes.

The CDR3 runs 17 amino acids, cysteine and phenylalanine included. Only the CDR3 DNA stays, 51 bases, in frame from base 1. Germline trimming amounts to 0 bases on V and 1 base on J, with 9 as the count of junction bases outside the gene matches. CDR1 and CDR2 were assigned from the germline V gene as SGHRS and YFSETQ. The entry originates in a study of beta chain features in type 1 diabetes (dated by TCRdb to the late 2010s). With regard to the full study: Mean age, gender distribution, total cell number and subset yield were not different between patients and healthy donors. A total of just under 110,000,000 sorted cells were examined across all samples, and RNA yield correlated strongly with the number of cells per subset. Regulatory and stem cell-like memory subsets were obtained from only 8 patients and about 8 healthy donors, while naive and central memory subsets were obtained from all 28 donors. In the study, recently diagnosed type 1 diabetes patients and matched healthy donors were compared on the TCRB repertoires of their sorted circulating CD4+ T cell subsets. Broad study findings and their caveats: Only small numbers of individuals were included in the HLA sub-analyses, which left unresolved whether HLA type had any influence on TCRB rearrangement. Naive, central memory and regulatory TCRB repertoires appeared more similar among patients than among healthy donors. Type 1 diabetes patients showed a moderate but significant shortening of TCRB CDR3 length in all four CD4+ subsets. Because cDNA was sequenced instead of genomic DNA, activated cells with high expression could be over-represented, although the groups did not differ in activation or CD3 levels. Shorter templates might have been favored by PCR, but patient and control samples were amplified and corrected together, so both groups would have been affected equally by any skew. Fewer insertions and more nucleotide deletions at VDJ recombination sites were observed in patients with type 1 diabetes, implying thymic rearrangement abnormalities.

A single peripheral blood draw of around 120 mL on average was collected from each donor into heparinised tubes. A BD FACSAria II was used to sort naive, central memory, regulatory and stem cell-like memory CD4+ T cells with a panel that included CD45RO, CCR7, CD25, CD127, CD95 and CD27. Purity was above 98% for every sorted population. PBMCs were isolated immediately by Lymphoprep density gradient centrifugation and stained directly without culture. Samples were stained and sorted in pairs, with one healthy donor and one patient per experiment, so that batch effects were minimized. The chain was built from TRBV5-1 and TRBJ1-1; 7 central nucleotides agree with TRBD1. Sequenced sample: Tregs from blood. The cell subset or site label on this specimen signifies: regulatory CD4+ T cells. This TCR derives from a man aged 18 to 35 in good health. The DNA is TGCGCCAGCAGCTTGGGGGTAGGGGGCAGGCGGAACACTGAAGCTTTCTTT. This encodes CASSLGVGGRRNTEAFF.